Sequencing of this T cell receptor (beta chain) was carried out in a study of blood T cell repertoires in COVID-19. Study as a whole: Sites across the United States, Italy and Spain contributed samples from acute and convalescent COVID-19. Nucleic acid was either cDNA or gDNA, and it came from T cells, B-cell-depleted T cells, or PBMCs.

Original analysis: From reference gene primer amplification, estimates of nucleated cell counts were derived. This table comes from immunoSEQ multiplex PCR, and its TCRdb copy is limited to in-frame clones, with some not included. V and J calls and clone size are as listed in that table; D and trimming were resolved from the DNA. The sample lists about 280,000 clones, 86% occurring once. The sample consisted of peripheral blood. This receptor was identified in a woman aged 25-40 years with active or convalescent COVID-19.

This chain's CDR3 is CASSAGQGRVVYNDQPQHF. CDR3 nucleotide sequence: TGTGCCAGCAGTGCAGGACAGGGGAGGGTCGTTTACAATGATCAGCCCCAGCATTTT. This chain uses TRBV2 with TRBJ1-5; TRBD1 aligns across 9 bases. V trimming: 4 bases; J trimming: 5 bases; junction bases outside the gene matches: 18. The CDR3 is made up of 19 amino acids. Germline CDR1 is SNHLY and CDR2 is FYNNEI.